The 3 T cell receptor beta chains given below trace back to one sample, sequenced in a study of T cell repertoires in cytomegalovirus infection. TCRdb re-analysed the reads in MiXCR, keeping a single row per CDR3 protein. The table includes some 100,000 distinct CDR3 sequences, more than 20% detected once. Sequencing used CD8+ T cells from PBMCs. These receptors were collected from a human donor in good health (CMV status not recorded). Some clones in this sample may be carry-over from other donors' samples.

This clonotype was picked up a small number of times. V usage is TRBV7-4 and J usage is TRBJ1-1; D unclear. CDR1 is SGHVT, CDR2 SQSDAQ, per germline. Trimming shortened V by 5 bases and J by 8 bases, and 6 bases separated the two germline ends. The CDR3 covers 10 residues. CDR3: CASSLREAFF. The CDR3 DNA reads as TGTGCCAGCAGCCTTCGCGAAGCTTTCTTT. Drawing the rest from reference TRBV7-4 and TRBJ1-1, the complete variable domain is GAGVSQSPRYKVAKRGRDVALRCDSISGHVTLYWYRQTLGQGSEVLTYSQSDAQRDKSGRPSGRFSAERPERSVSTLKIQRTEQGDSAVYLCASSLREAFFGQGTRLTVV.

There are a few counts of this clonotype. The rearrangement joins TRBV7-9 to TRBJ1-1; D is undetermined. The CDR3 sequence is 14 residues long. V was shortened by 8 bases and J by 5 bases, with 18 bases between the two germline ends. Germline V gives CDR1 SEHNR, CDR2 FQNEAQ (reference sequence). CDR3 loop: CASRRRAGGTEAFF. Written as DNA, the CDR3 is TGTGCCAGCCGTCGGCGGGCAGGTGGGACTGAAGCTTTCTTT. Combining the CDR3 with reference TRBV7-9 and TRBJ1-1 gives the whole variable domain DTGVSQNPRHKITKRGQNVTFRCDPISEHNRLYWYRQTLGQGPEFLTYFQNEAQLEKSRLLSDRFSAERPKGSFSTLEIQRTEQGDSAMYLCASRRRAGGTEAFFGQGTRLTVV.

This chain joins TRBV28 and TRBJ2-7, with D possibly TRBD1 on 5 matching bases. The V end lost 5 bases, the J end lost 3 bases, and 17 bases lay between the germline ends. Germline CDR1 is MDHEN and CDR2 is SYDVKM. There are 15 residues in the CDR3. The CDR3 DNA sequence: TGTGCCAGCAGTGGTAGGGGCAGTCGAAGCTACGAGCAGTACTTC. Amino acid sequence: CASSGRGSRSYEQYF.